These 14 T cell receptor beta chains were sequenced from one sample in a study of shared clonotypes between healthy human individuals (dated by TCRdb to about 2020). Libraries came from the immunoSEQ multiplex PCR assay. TCRdb carries this immuneACCESS record with in-frame sequences only. Its versions omit some clonotypes, under half of them owing to an unresolved V gene in the studies checked, with the rest unexplained. The sample profile shows roughly 1,100,000 clones; 60% to 80% of them were found once. The ten biggest clones cover approximately 1.5% of the sample. Input material: memory CD4+ T cells sorted from blood. The cell subset or site label corresponds to: CD45RA-negative fraction. The receptors here all came from a man aged 18 to 30 in good health.

This chain joins TRBV7-2 and TRBJ1-5; 9 nucleotides match TRBD1. The length of the CDR3 is 15 residues. The V gene's germline CDR1 is SGHTA and CDR2 FQGNSA. J lost 6 bases, V lost 4 bases, and 7 bases had no gene match. DNA of the CDR3: TGTGCCAGCAGCTCTGGACAGGGGAGCGGTCAGCCCCAGCATTTT. The encoded protein is CASSSGQGSGQPQHF.

The chain uses TRBV11-2 and TRBJ2-7; 9 bases line up with TRBD1. This CDR3 has 14 residues. Germline assignment: CDR1 SGHAT and CDR2 FQNNGV. V was pared by 5 bases and J by 0 bases, with 2 bases of the junction left unmatched. CDR3 sequence (DNA): TGTGCCAGCAGCGGGACAGGGAGCTCCTACGAGCAGTACTTC. The encoded protein is CASSGTGSSYEQYF.

This chain connects TRBV2 to TRBJ1-6, with unresolved D. Trimming cost V 6 bases and J 6 bases, with 15 bases left between them. Looked up from germline, CDR1 is SNHLY and CDR2 is FYNNEI. The length of the CDR3 is 15 residues. CDR3: CASRVRVLSNSPLHF. The CDR3 DNA sequence: TGTGCCAGCAGGGTTCGTGTGCTCTCTAATTCACCCCTCCACTTT.

V and J are TRBV7-2 and TRBJ2-6; D is unclear. CDR3 length: 16 residues. Trimming stripped 5 bases from V and 1 base from J, with 12 bases between. CDR1 is SGHTA, CDR2 FQGNSA, per germline. CDR3 sequence: CASSPIVLSGANVLTF. The CDR3 bases are TGTGCCAGCAGCCCGATTGTTTTGTCTGGGGCCAACGTCCTGACTTTC.

The sample holds a few counts of this clone. V and J are TRBV7-9 and TRBJ1-1; TRBD1 is a possible D gene (5 bases). Germline CDR1 and CDR2: SEHNR and FQNEAQ (reference sequence). Deletions cut 4 bases from V and 4 bases from J, with 13 bases between. The CDR3 consists of 14 residues. The CDR3 DNA reads as TGTGCCAGCAGCTGGGACGCCCGGTCCACTGAAGCTTTCTTT. Its translation: CASSWDARSTEAFF.

The chain recombines TRBV18 with TRBJ1-1; D is uncertain. V was cut by 3 bases and J by 8 bases, with 7 bases left in between. The CDR3 totals 11 residues. The germline gives CDR1 KGHSH, CDR2 LQKENI. CDR3 DNA: TGTGCCAGCTCACCCTACGGAGAAGCTTTCTTT. It is translated as CASSPYGEAFF.

The chain recombines TRBV19 with TRBJ1-5; 8 nucleotides align to TRBD1. After removal of 7 bases from V and 6 bases from J, the junction contained 17 bases not matched to a gene. The CDR3 sequence is 17 residues long. The V gene's germline CDR1 is LNHDA and CDR2 SQIVND (reference sequence). The CDR3 DNA reads TGTGCCAGTACCAACAGGGGGGAGGCCTCTTTGCCTCAGCCCCAGCATTTT. As protein: CASTNRGEASLPQPQHF.

V and J are TRBV5-4 and TRBJ2-1; perhaps TRBD1 as D (6 bases). The CDR3 totals 13 residues. Germline CDR1 reads SGHNT; CDR2 reads YYREEE (reference sequence). V was pared by 3 bases and J by 6 bases, with 10 bases between. CDR3: CASSSRGPNEQFF. In DNA form, the CDR3 reads TGTGCCAGCAGCTCCAGGGGACCCAATGAGCAGTTCTTC.

The V gene is TRBV5-6, the J gene TRBJ1-2; 11 bases match TRBD1. This CDR3 has 16 residues. The germline CDR1 and CDR2 sequences are SGHDT and YYEEEE. The J segment lost 5 bases and the V segment lost 4 bases, leaving 10 bases of the junction unmatched. In nucleotides, the CDR3 is TGTGCCAGCAGCCCCGGGACAGGGGGTCTCGGGTATGGCTACACCTTC. Translated, it gives CASSPGTGGLGYGYTF.

J is TRBJ2-7 and V is TRBV10-3; 10 bases map to TRBD2. CDR1 ENHRY and CDR2 SYGVKD come from the germline V gene. Losses at the gene ends were 0 bases for V and 5 bases for J; bases not matched to a gene: 10. The CDR3 has 17 residues. CDR3 sequence: CAISESLVGTSENEQYF. The CDR3 DNA is TGTGCCATCAGTGAGTCGTTGGTAGGGACTAGCGAAAACGAGCAGTACTTC.

This clone was seen once. V is TRBV30 and J is TRBJ2-7; D may be TRBD1 or TRBD2 (5 bases each). The CDR3 length is 16 residues. Germline loops: CDR1 GTSNPN, CDR2 SVGIG (reference sequence). Trimming removed 6 bases at V and 0 bases at J, with 21 bases between. The CDR3 sequence: CACLRGETASSYEQYF. The CDR3 DNA sequence: TGTGCCTGCCTCCGAGGGGAGACGGCGAGCTCCTACGAGCAGTACTTC.

This sequence joins TRBV10-1 and TRBJ2-4; D gene unclear. V gave up 6 bases and J gave up 8 bases, with 11 bases separating them. The CDR3 contains 12 residues. Germline V gene sequence: CDR1 WNHNN, CDR2 SYGVQD (reference sequence). The CDR3 loop is CASRTTGDIQYF. The CDR3 region has the DNA TGCGCCAGCAGAACCACGGGCGACATTCAGTACTTC.

This chain links TRBV6-6 with TRBJ2-1; 11 bases line up with TRBD2. The CDR3 totals 16 residues. The trim removed 4 bases at V and 6 bases at J, leaving 8 bases unmatched. Germline V gene sequence: CDR1 MNHNY, CDR2 SVGAGI (reference sequence). CDR3 sequence reads: CASSSNSGGARNEQFF. The CDR3 DNA is TGTGCCAGCAGTTCCAATAGCGGGGGGGCCCGCAATGAGCAGTTCTTC.

This chain joins TRBV7-2 and TRBJ2-1; the D call may be TRBD1 or TRBD2 (5 bases each). CDR1 is SGHTA and CDR2 is FQGNSA in the germline V gene. The CDR3 runs 13 residues. The V gene lost 2 bases and the J gene lost 10 bases, with 12 bases spanning the gap. CDR3 sequence: CASSLRDGSEQFF. The DNA of the CDR3 is TGTGCCAGCAGCTTACGGGACGGCAGCGAGCAGTTCTTC.